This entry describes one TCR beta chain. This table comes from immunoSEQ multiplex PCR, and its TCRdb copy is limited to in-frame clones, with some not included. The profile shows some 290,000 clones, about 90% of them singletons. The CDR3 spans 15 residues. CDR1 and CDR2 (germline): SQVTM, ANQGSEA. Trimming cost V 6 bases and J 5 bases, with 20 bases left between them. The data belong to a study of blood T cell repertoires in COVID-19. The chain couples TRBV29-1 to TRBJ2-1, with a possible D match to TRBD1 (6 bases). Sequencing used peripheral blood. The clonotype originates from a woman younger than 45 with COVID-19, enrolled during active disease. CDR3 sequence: CSVLRPTGPDNEQFF. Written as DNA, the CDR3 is TGCAGCGTCCTCCGCCCGACAGGTCCCGACAATGAGCAGTTCTTC.